The rows below give T cell receptor beta chains drawn from one sample of a study of identical twins. TCRdb fed the 5' RACE reads into MiXCR, producing one record per CDR3 protein. The sample has approximately 300,000 distinct CDR3 sequences; 7.5% to 9.5% are singletons. This sample was shared with a second study, whose subject was yellow fever vaccine responses in identical twins.

The sample taken for sequencing was CD8+ T cells sorted from blood. The receptors here all came from a young woman in good health. Each CDR3 is given with its conserved first and last residue. Fields, in order: D gene, clone size, V gene, J gene, CDR3 protein, CDR3 DNA. The D gene is left open where the match is weak. The size of a clone is reported for some rows only, either as once, few or many, or as a class for expanded clones.

D: TRBD1
size: few
V: TRBV12-3/TRBV12-4
J: TRBJ2-1
CDR3: CASNIIQGSGTTSYNEQFF
DNA: TGTGCCAGCAACATCATACAGGGGTCCGGGACCACTTCCTACAATGAGCAGTTCTTC

D: TRBD2
size: few
V: TRBV7-2
J: TRBJ2-7
CDR3: CASSFPPELADSYEQYF
DNA: TGTGCCAGCAGCTTCCCCCCGGAGCTAGCGGACTCCTACGAGCAGTACTTC

D: NA
size: few
V: TRBV2
J: TRBJ2-7
CDR3: CASTEDSSYEQYF
DNA: TGTGCCAGCACTGAGGACTCCTCCTACGAGCAGTACTTC

D: NA
size: many
V: TRBV24-1
J: TRBJ2-3
CDR3: CATQGKNPTDTQYF
DNA: TGTGCCACCCAGGGAAAGAACCCCACAGATACGCAGTATTTT

D: TRBD2
size: many
V: TRBV4-3
J: TRBJ2-7
CDR3: CASAESTSGYYEQYF
DNA: TGCGCCAGCGCAGAATCGACTAGCGGCTACTACGAGCAGTACTTC

D: NA
size: few
V: TRBV20-1
J: TRBJ2-3
CDR3: CSARDLRDTTDTQYF
DNA: TGCAGTGCTAGAGACCTCCGGGACACCACAGATACGCAGTATTTT

D: TRBD1
size: NA
V: TRBV7-3
J: TRBJ2-2
CDR3: CASSLTGGESATGELFF
DNA: TGTGCCAGCAGCTTAACAGGGGGCGAGTCTGCGACCGGGGAGCTGTTTTTT

D: NA
size: NA
V: TRBV16
J: TRBJ2-7
CDR3: CASSQSGPEQYF
DNA: TGTGCCAGCAGCCAATCAGGTCCCGAGCAGTACTTC

D: NA
size: few
V: TRBV4-3
J: TRBJ2-7
CDR3: CASSQAGPYEQYF
DNA: TGCGCCAGCAGCCAAGCGGGTCCCTACGAGCAGTACTTC

D: NA
size: few
V: TRBV11-2
J: TRBJ2-7
CDR3: CASSLFVGQSNEQYF
DNA: TGTGCCAGCAGCTTATTTGTCGGGCAGAGCAACGAGCAGTACTTC

D: NA
size: few
V: TRBV14
J: TRBJ1-1
CDR3: CASSPFSGDTEAFF
DNA: TGTGCCAGCAGCCCGTTTTCCGGGGACACTGAAGCTTTCTTT

D: TRBD2
size: many
V: TRBV20-1
J: TRBJ2-3
CDR3: CSALPGSMREGLSDTQYF
DNA: TGCAGTGCCCTCCCGGGCTCTATGCGGGAGGGCCTCTCAGATACGCAGTATTTT

D: NA
size: NA
V: TRBV4-1
J: TRBJ2-2
CDR3: CASSQEPGNTGELFF
DNA: TGCGCCAGCAGCCAAGAACCAGGGAACACCGGGGAGCTGTTTTTT

D: TRBD2
size: NA
V: TRBV28
J: TRBJ2-1
CDR3: CASSLLAGGLYNEQFF
DNA: TGTGCCAGCAGTTTATTAGCGGGGGGCCTTTACAATGAGCAGTTCTTC

D: NA
size: few
V: TRBV20-1
J: TRBJ1-1
CDR3: CSARTYTEAFF
DNA: TGCAGTGCTAGAACCTACACTGAAGCTTTCTTT

D: NA
size: many
V: TRBV20-1
J: TRBJ2-7
CDR3: CSASGHEGLAYEQYF
DNA: TGCAGTGCTAGTGGACACGAAGGTTTGGCCTACGAGCAGTACTTC

D: NA
size: NA
V: TRBV27
J: TRBJ2-3
CDR3: CASSLEDTDTQYF
DNA: TGTGCCAGCAGTTTAGAAGACACAGATACGCAGTATTTT

D: TRBD2
size: few
V: TRBV7-2
J: TRBJ2-7
CDR3: CASSLAASGAYEQYF
DNA: TGTGCCAGCAGCTTAGCGGCTAGCGGGGCGTACGAGCAGTACTTC

D: TRBD2
size: NA
V: TRBV7-8
J: TRBJ2-7
CDR3: CASSTLAGGTYEQYF
DNA: TGTGCCAGCAGCACCCTAGCGGGAGGAACCTACGAGCAGTACTTC

D: NA
size: few
V: TRBV7-6
J: TRBJ1-3
CDR3: CASSKTRPGSAGNTIYF
DNA: TGTGCCAGCAGTAAGACACGACCGGGATCTGCTGGAAACACCATATATTTT

D: NA
size: many
V: TRBV21-1
J: TRBJ2-7
CDR3: CAGPPSSSYEQYF
DNA: TGTGCCGGCCCGCCTTCGAGCTCCTACGAGCAGTACTTC

D: TRBD2
size: many
V: TRBV20-1
J: TRBJ2-3
CDR3: CSAQASGGDSTDTQYF
DNA: TGCAGTGCACAAGCTAGCGGGGGGGATAGCACAGATACGCAGTATTTT

D: NA
size: once
V: TRBV5-4
J: TRBJ1-5
CDR3: CASSEDSSQPQHF
DNA: TGTGCCAGCAGCGAGGACAGCTCTCAGCCCCAGCATTTT

D: NA
size: few
V: TRBV4-1
J: TRBJ2-7
CDR3: CASSPQPRSYEQYF
DNA: TGCGCCAGCAGCCCACAACCACGTTCCTACGAGCAGTACTTC

D: TRBD1
size: NA
V: TRBV7-9
J: TRBJ2-7
CDR3: CASSPRSTGGWEQYF
DNA: TGTGCCAGCAGCCCGCGGAGCACAGGGGGCTGGGAGCAGTACTTC

D: NA
size: many
V: TRBV29-1
J: TRBJ2-2
CDR3: CSVTLTLPGYYAGELFF
DNA: TGCAGCGTAACTCTAACACTCCCGGGATACTACGCCGGGGAGCTGTTTTTT

D: NA
size: few
V: TRBV7-9
J: TRBJ1-2
CDR3: CASSSPRNYGYTF
DNA: TGTGCCAGCAGCTCCCCCCGGAACTATGGCTACACCTTC

D: TRBD2
size: NA
V: TRBV4-3
J: TRBJ2-1
CDR3: CASSPGTSDFDEQFF
DNA: TGCGCCAGCAGCCCCGGGACTAGCGATTTCGATGAGCAGTTCTTC

D: TRBD2
size: many
V: TRBV15
J: TRBJ2-1
CDR3: CATSRKTSVAYNEQFF
DNA: TGTGCCACCAGCAGAAAAACTAGCGTTGCCTACAATGAGCAGTTCTTC

D: TRBD2
size: many
V: TRBV7-3
J: TRBJ2-2
CDR3: CASSSVGLATGELFF
DNA: TGTGCCAGCAGCTCCGTGGGACTAGCGACCGGGGAGCTGTTTTTT

D: NA
size: NA
V: TRBV28
J: TRBJ2-3
CDR3: CASTGLRGSDTQYF
DNA: TGTGCCAGCACGGGACTTCGCGGCTCAGATACGCAGTATTTT

D: NA
size: many
V: TRBV7-2
J: TRBJ2-7
CDR3: CASSSTYEQYF
DNA: TGTGCCAGCAGCTCGACCTACGAGCAGTACTTC

D: NA
size: NA
V: TRBV7-6
J: TRBJ2-2
CDR3: CASSAAQGIGELFF
DNA: TGTGCCAGCAGCGCAGCCCAGGGGATCGGGGAGCTGTTTTTT